These 15 T cell receptor beta chains share one sample of origin, sequenced in a study of regulatory T cells in long-lasting Graves disease. For TCR beta, libraries came from iRepertoire HTBI primers and Arm-PCR of CDR3 regions. TCRdb used MiXCR to reprocess the multiplex PCR reads, holding one entry per CDR3 protein. The repertoire consists of about 210,000 distinct CDR3 sequences, with less than 20% occurring once and the leading ten covering 12%. Sample time point: newly diagnosed GD, antithyroid drugs for less than 3 months. RNA from PBMCs was the source of the TCR library. This same sample was also part of a study on T cells in Graves' hyperthyroidism and ophthalmopathy.

The material was peripheral blood mononuclear cells (PBMCs), obtained at new diagnosis, from a patient treated with antithyroid drugs. The receptors come from a woman aged 30 to 39 with Graves disease.

This clonotype was seen at least ten times. V gene TRBV10-2 combines with J gene TRBJ2-7; no reliable D call. Germline-derived CDR1 and CDR2 are WSHSY and SAAADI. V gave up 3 bases and J gave up 6 bases, with 15 bases separating them. The CDR3 contains 14 residues. For the CDR3, the DNA is TGCGCCAGCAGTGAAGGCCGACCGACCCTCGAGCAGTACTTC. It specifies CASSEGRPTLEQYF.

In this sample, this clonotype turned up many times. The rearrangement joins TRBV12-3 or TRBV12-4 to TRBJ1-1, with unresolved D. Trimming removed 8 bases from V and 0 bases from J, with 13 bases in between. The CDR3 spans 14 residues. In DNA form, the CDR3 reads TGTGCCAGCGCCCCGGCAGCTATGAACACTGAAGCTTTCTTT. Translating gives CASAPAAMNTEAFF.

The table lists this clonotype with many counts. The chain links TRBV14 to TRBJ2-3; 15 positions agree with TRBD2. V trimming: 4 bases; J trimming: 1 base; junction bases outside the gene matches: 3. Germline V gene data show CDR1 as SGHDN and CDR2 as FVKESK. The CDR3 covers 17 residues. As DNA, the CDR3 is TGTGCCAGCAGCCCCCGGACTAGCGGGGGGGGCACAGATACGCAGTATTTT. This translates into CASSPRTSGGGTDTQYF.

This clonotype showed up many times. The chain employs TRBV30 and TRBJ2-7; TRBD1 might be the D (5 bases). The V end lost 2 bases, the J end lost 4 bases, and 12 bases lay between the germline ends. Germline values: CDR1 GTSNPN, CDR2 SVGIG (reference sequence). CDR3 length: 13 residues. This CDR3 is CAWSRTQPYEQYF. The CDR3 nucleotides are TGTGCCTGGAGTCGGACACAGCCTTACGAGCAGTACTTC.

The CDR3 spells CASSGDRGGSPLHF. The CDR3 DNA reads as TGTGCCAGCAGTGGGGACAGGGGCGGGTCACCCCTCCACTTT. The V gene is TRBV6-2 or TRBV6-3, the J gene TRBJ1-6; 10 bases line up with TRBD1. This CDR3 comprises 14 residues. V dropped 5 bases and J dropped 10; count of bases not matched to a gene: 5. Germline V gives CDR1 MNHEY, CDR2 SVGEGT.

This clonotype has at least ten counts. The chain employs TRBV29-1 and TRBJ2-7, with D maybe TRBD1 (6 bases). The germline CDR1 and CDR2 sequences are SQVTM and ANQGSEA. V dropped 2 bases and J dropped 6 bases, with 17 bases sitting between them. This CDR3 region has 14 residues. CDR3 nucleotide sequence: TGCAGCGTTGAAAACTACAGGGAAGGGTTCGAGCAGTACTTC. Protein sequence: CSVENYREGFEQYF.

In its sample, this clonotype was seen many times. J is TRBJ2-3 and V is TRBV20-1; TRBD2 agrees at 11 bases. Germline loops: CDR1 DFQATT, CDR2 SNEGSKA (reference sequence). The CDR3 contains 15 residues. J gave up 1 base and V 5 bases, and 5 bases lay outside the gene matches. CDR3 amino acids: CSAPGTSGRTDTQYF. The CDR3 nucleotides read TGCAGTGCTCCGGGGACTAGCGGCCGCACAGATACGCAGTATTTT.

This clonotype has just one count. This rearrangement joins TRBV24-1 to TRBJ1-5; 9 bases agree with TRBD1. Germline lookup yields CDR1 KGHDR and CDR2 SFDVKD. The trim removed 7 bases at V and 6 bases at J, leaving 9 bases unmatched. CDR3 length equals 15 residues. CDR3 DNA: TGTGCCACCAGGGAACTGGACAGGGGCGGTCAGCCCCAGCATTTT. Translating gives CATRELDRGGQPQHF.

The J gene is TRBJ1-5, the V gene TRBV6-1, with D perhaps matching TRBD1 (6 bases). CDR1 and CDR2 from the germline V gene are MNHNS and SASEGT. V was shortened by 5 bases and J by 2 bases, with 13 bases between the two germline ends. There are 15 residues in the CDR3. CDR3 amino acids: CASSQRRGGNQPQHF. The CDR3 DNA reads as TGTGCCAGCAGTCAACGCAGGGGTGGCAATCAGCCCCAGCATTTT.

The table lists this clonotype with many counts. The V and J genes are TRBV18 and TRBJ2-5; D remains ambiguous. Germline lookup yields CDR1 KGHSH and CDR2 LQKENI. V lost 1 base, J lost 10 bases, and 22 bases lay in between. This CDR3 contains 16 residues. The CDR3 here is CASSPRVDPSSLDQYF. In DNA, the CDR3 is TGTGCCAGCTCACCACGGGTCGACCCCTCGTCTCTCGACCAGTACTTC.

The chain joins TRBV12-3 or TRBV12-4 to TRBJ1-2; D ambiguous. The CDR3 is 15 residues long. V dropped 5 bases and J dropped 0 bases, with 13 bases sitting between them. The CDR3 DNA reads TGTGCCAGCAGTGTCGCGGACGGGACTAACTATGGCTACACCTTC. It translates to CASSVADGTNYGYTF.

This clonotype was detected only a few times. The J gene is TRBJ2-6, the V gene TRBV6-1; 9 nucleotides line up with TRBD1. Germline assignment: CDR1 MNHNS and CDR2 SASEGT. The CDR3 has 17 amino acids. V lost 7 bases and J lost 0; bases outside the gene matches: 7. The CDR3 DNA follows: TGTGCCAGCATGAGGGACAGGGCTAACTCTGGGGCCAACGTCCTGACTTTC. Encoded protein: CASMRDRANSGANVLTF.

This clonotype was observed many times. The rearrangement links TRBV6-1 to TRBJ2-7; 9 bases agree with TRBD1. The CDR3 consists of 15 residues. CDR1 and CDR2 from the germline V gene are MNHNS and SASEGT. The junction had 8 bases not matched to a gene; V was cut back by 6 bases and J by 2 bases. This CDR3 is CASSLQGTGPYEQYF. Written as DNA, the CDR3 is TGTGCCAGCAGCCTGCAAGGGACAGGGCCCTACGAGCAGTACTTC.

This clonotype showed up many times. This sequence joins TRBV12-3 or TRBV12-4 and TRBJ1-5; a possible D gene is TRBD1 (6 bases). The CDR3 is 14 residues long. Deletions cut 1 base from V and 7 bases from J, with 11 bases between. CDR3 amino acids: CASSLEAGGQPQHF. The DNA for the CDR3 is TGTGCCAGCAGTTTAGAGGCGGGGGGCCAGCCCCAGCATTTT.

Details on this clonotype: With only one base between it and a far larger clone, this is likely a read error. The chain has TRBV12-3 or TRBV12-4 and TRBJ2-4; 8 nucleotides align to TRBD2. Losses at the gene ends were 7 bases for V and 13 bases for J; bases not matched to a gene: 15. The CDR3 runs 14 residues. The CDR3 spells CASTLGGVYNEQYF. CDR3 bases: TGTGCCAGCACCCTCGGGGGGGTCTACAATGAGCAGTACTTC.